Below, one T cell receptor (beta chain) is given with its context. Its antigen remains unidentified. An end of the junction differs from the germline gene, which may be a read error. TCRdb called the RT-PCR reads again in MiXCR, with one record for every CDR3 protein. The table has about 620,000 distinct CDR3 sequences, around 10% seen once. The sample originates from a study of response to subunit inactivated influenza vaccine. The germline gives CDR1 SGHRS, CDR2 YFSETQ. The CDR3 sequence is 17 residues long. Study-level results: A suggestion made by the authors is that each seasonal influenza vaccination recruits few new T cells.

These data are also associated with another study on T cells expressing NK-cell markers. That publication notes: 5'RACE template switching built TCR beta cDNA with unique molecular identifiers. There were seven HCMV-seropositive donors and one seronegative donor among the eight sequenced. What remained unclear was the HCMV specificity of expanded NKG2C+ T cell clones.

This sample comprised PBMCs from blood, obtained on the day of vaccination. This chain connects TRBV5-1 to TRBJ2-1; 10 bases fit TRBD2. This TCR was sampled from a man over 45 who received an inactivated influenza vaccine. CDR3 region: CASRLAKGLAGVNEQFF. The CDR3 nucleotides are TGCGCCAGCAGGTTGGCCAAAGGTCTAGCGGGGGTAAATGAGCAGTTCTTC.